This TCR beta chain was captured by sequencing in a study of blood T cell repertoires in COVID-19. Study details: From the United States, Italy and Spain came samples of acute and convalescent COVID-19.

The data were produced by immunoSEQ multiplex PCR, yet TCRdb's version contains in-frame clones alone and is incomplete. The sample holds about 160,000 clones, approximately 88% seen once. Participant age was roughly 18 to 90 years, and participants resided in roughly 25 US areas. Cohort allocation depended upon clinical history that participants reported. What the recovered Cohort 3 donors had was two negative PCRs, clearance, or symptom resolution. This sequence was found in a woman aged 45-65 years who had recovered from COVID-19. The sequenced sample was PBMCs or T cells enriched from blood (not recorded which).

CDR3: CASSLGPSGGAGYEQYF. The CDR3 DNA is TGTGCCAGCAGCTTAGGTCCTAGCGGGGGGGCTGGCTACGAGCAGTACTTC. The chain links TRBV7-2 to TRBJ2-7; the match to TRBD2 covers 12 bases. There are 17 residues in the CDR3. J was trimmed by 3 bases and V by 1 base; bases with no gene match: 7. CDR1 is SGHTA, CDR2 FQGNSA, per germline.